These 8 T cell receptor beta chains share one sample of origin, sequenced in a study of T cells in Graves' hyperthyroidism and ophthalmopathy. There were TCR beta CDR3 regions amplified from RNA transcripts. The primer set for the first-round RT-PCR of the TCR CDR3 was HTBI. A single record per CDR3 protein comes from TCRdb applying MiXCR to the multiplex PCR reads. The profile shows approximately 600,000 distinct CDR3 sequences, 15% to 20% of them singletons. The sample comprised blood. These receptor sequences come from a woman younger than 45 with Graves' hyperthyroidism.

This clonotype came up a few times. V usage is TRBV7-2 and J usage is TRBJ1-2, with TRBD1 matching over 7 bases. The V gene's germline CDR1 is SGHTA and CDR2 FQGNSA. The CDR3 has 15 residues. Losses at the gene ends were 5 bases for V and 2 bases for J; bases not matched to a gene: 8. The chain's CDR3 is CASSRLQGSNYGYTF. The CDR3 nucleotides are TGTGCCAGCAGCAGATTACAGGGGTCCAACTATGGCTACACCTTC.

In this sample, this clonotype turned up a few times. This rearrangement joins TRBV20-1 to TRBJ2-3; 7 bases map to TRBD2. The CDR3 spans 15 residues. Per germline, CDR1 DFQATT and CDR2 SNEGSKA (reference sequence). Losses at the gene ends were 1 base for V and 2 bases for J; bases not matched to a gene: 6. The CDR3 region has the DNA TGCAGTGCTAGAGCCGTCCGGGACTACACAGATACGCAGTATTTT. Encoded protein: CSARAVRDYTDTQYF.

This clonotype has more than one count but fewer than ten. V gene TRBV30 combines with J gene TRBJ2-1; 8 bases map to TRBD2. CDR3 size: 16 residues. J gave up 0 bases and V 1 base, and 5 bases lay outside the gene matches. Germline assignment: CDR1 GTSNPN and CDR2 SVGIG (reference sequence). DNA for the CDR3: TGTGCCTGGAGTGGGGGCAGCGGGAGCTCCTACAATGAGCAGTTCTTC. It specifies CAWSGGSGSSYNEQFF.

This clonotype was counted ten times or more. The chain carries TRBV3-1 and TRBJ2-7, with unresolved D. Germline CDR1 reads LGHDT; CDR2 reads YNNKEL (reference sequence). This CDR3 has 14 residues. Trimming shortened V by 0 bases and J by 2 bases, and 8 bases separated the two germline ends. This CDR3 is CASSQDWPPYEQYF. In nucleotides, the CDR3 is TGTGCCAGCAGCCAAGACTGGCCCCCCTACGAGCAGTACTTC.

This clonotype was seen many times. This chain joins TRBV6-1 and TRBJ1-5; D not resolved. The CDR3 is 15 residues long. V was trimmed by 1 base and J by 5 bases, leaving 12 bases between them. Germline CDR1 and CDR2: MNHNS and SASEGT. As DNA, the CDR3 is TGTGCCAGCAGTGAAGTAGTAGGATTTGATCAGCCCCAGCATTTT. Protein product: CASSEVVGFDQPQHF.

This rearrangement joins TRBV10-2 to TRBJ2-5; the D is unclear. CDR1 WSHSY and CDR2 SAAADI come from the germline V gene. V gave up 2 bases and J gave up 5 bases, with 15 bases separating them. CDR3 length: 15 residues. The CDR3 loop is CASSEERLRVETQYF. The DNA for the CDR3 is TGCGCCAGCAGTGAGGAGCGCCTACGGGTGGAGACCCAGTACTTC.

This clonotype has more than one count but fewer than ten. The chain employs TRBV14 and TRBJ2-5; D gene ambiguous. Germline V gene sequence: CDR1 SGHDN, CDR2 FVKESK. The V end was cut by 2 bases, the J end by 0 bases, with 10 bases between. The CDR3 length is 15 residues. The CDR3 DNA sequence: TGTGCCAGCAGCCAATACCGGACCCACCAAGAGACCCAGTACTTC. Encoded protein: CASSQYRTHQETQYF.

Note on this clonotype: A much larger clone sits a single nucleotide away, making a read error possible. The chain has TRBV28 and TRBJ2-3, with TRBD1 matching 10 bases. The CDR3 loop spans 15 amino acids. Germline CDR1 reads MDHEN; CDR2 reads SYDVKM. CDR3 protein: CAIFKTGGGVDTRYF. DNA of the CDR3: TGTGCCATCTTTAAGACAGGGGGCGGTGTAGATACGCGGTATTTT.